These T cell receptor beta chains were read from a single sample in a study of blood T cells in healthy people across ages. MiXCR, run by TCRdb on the 5' RACE reads, gives a single entry per CDR3 protein. The table has about 1.5 million distinct CDR3 sequences, approximately 42% seen once. The specimen sequenced was blood. These receptors were obtained from a woman between 18 and 30 years old in good health. CDR3s include the opening cysteine and the closing phenylalanine or tryptophan. The D gene is left open where the match is weak. Clone size appears in some rows only: once, few, many, or a class for an expanded clone.

19	TRBD2	few	TRBV10-3	TRBJ2-4	CAISESEREAAIAKNIQYF	TGTGCCATCAGTGAATCCGAACGGGAGGCCGCCATAGCCAAAAACATTCAGTACTTC
18	TRBD1	NA	TRBV27	TRBJ2-7	CASSSRTGGTAYAYEQYF	TGTGCCAGCAGTTCGAGGACAGGGGGTACTGCCTACGCTTACGAGCAGTACTTC
14	NA	NA	TRBV7-2	TRBJ1-2	CASSLGPLAGGYTF	TGTGCCAGCAGCTTAGGGCCCTTAGCGGGGGGCTACACCTTC
18	TRBD2	NA	TRBV11-2	TRBJ2-7	CASSHEPETLAPKGEQYF	TGTGCCAGCAGCCACGAACCAGAAACACTAGCGCCCAAAGGAGAGCAGTACTTC
14	NA	NA	TRBV28	TRBJ2-7	CASGPTGPIYEQYF	TGTGCCAGCGGCCCTACAGGGCCCATCTACGAGCAGTACTTC
12	NA	once	TRBV12-3/TRBV12-4	TRBJ1-1	CASSIGLGWAFF	TGTGCCAGCAGCATCGGGTTGGGATGGGCTTTCTTT
9	NA	NA	TRBV5-1	TRBJ2-1	CASPEEQFF	TGCGCCAGCCCGGAGGAGCAGTTCTTC
18	TRBD2	NA	TRBV4-2	TRBJ2-7	CASSQAGLAGGSSYEQYF	TGTGCCAGCAGCCAAGCCGGACTAGCGGGGGGGAGCTCCTACGAGCAGTACTTC
15	NA	NA	TRBV3-1	TRBJ2-7	CANSQVTTGYYEQYF	TGTGCCAACAGCCAGGTCACGACTGGATACTACGAGCAGTACTTC
15	TRBD1	NA	TRBV28	TRBJ2-7	CASSGSGTGNYEQYF	TGTGCCAGCAGTGGATCCGGGACAGGGAATTACGAGCAGTACTTC
20	TRBD2	NA	TRBV10-1	TRBJ2-1	CASSETRTSGRAATYNEQFF	TGCGCCAGCAGTGAGACCCGGACTAGCGGGAGGGCCGCAACCTACAATGAGCAGTTCTTC
14	TRBD1	NA	TRBV9	TRBJ2-7	CASSVPTGSYEQYF	TGTGCCAGCAGCGTACCGACAGGGTCCTACGAGCAGTACTTC
16	NA	NA	TRBV21-1	TRBJ1-2	CASSPQSGRGAHCYTF	TGTGCCAGCAGCCCCCAATCGGGACGGGGGGCGCATTGCTACACCTTC
13	NA	NA	TRBV7-9	TRBJ2-7	CASSGGIRYEQYF	TGTGCCAGCAGTGGGGGGATTCGCTACGAGCAGTACTTC
14	TRBD1	NA	TRBV18	TRBJ2-2	CASSDRENTGELFF	TGTGCCAGCTCAGACAGGGAGAACACCGGGGAGCTGTTTTTT
15	NA	few	TRBV15	TRBJ2-7	CATSRDPGRGNEQYF	TGTGCCACCAGCAGAGATCCCGGGAGAGGCAACGAGCAGTACTTC
15	TRBD1	NA	TRBV7-9	TRBJ2-4	CASSFFGQGAWEQYF	TGTGCCAGCAGCTTCTTCGGACAGGGGGCGTGGGAGCAGTACTTC
14	NA	NA	TRBV27	TRBJ2-2	CATLRTPGTGELFF	TGTGCCACCCTAAGGACGCCCGGCACCGGGGAGCTGTTTTTT
16	TRBD2	NA	TRBV14	TRBJ2-3	CASSPLAGGQSDTQYF	TGTGCCAGCAGCCCACTAGCGGGGGGGCAGTCAGATACGCAGTATTTT
13	NA	NA	TRBV27	TRBJ2-2	CASSLGRSGELFF	TGTGCCAGCAGTTTAGGAAGGTCCGGGGAGCTGTTTTTT
19	TRBD2	NA	TRBV12-3/TRBV12-4	TRBJ2-1	CASSFWLAGGDGSWDEQFF	TGTGCCAGCAGTTTCTGGCTAGCGGGAGGGGATGGTTCCTGGGATGAGCAGTTCTTC
17	TRBD2	few	TRBV7-8	TRBJ2-3	CASSLAPSGRVADTQYF	TGTGCCAGCAGCTTAGCGCCTAGCGGGAGGGTGGCAGATACGCAGTATTTT
13	NA	few	TRBV12-3/TRBV12-4	TRBJ1-1	CASSFRVVTEAFF	TGTGCCAGCAGTTTTAGGGTGGTGACTGAAGCTTTCTTT
17	TRBD1	NA	TRBV7-9	TRBJ2-3	CASSTGTARTRTDTQYF	TGTGCCAGCAGCACTGGGACAGCAAGAACCCGCACAGATACGCAGTATTTT
12	NA	NA	TRBV15	TRBJ2-1	CATRYSNNEQFF	TGTGCCACCAGGTACAGCAACAATGAGCAGTTCTTC
14	NA	NA	TRBV20-1	TRBJ2-7	CSARKGALYNEQYF	TGCAGTGCTAGGAAGGGTGCCCTCTACAATGAGCAGTACTTC
14	NA	NA	TRBV6-6	TRBJ2-3	CASRRTTGTDTQYF	TGTGCCAGCAGACGGACTACTGGCACAGATACGCAGTATTTT
14	TRBD1	NA	TRBV6-6	TRBJ2-7	CASIQGTGSYEQYF	TGTGCCAGCATTCAAGGGACAGGGTCCTACGAGCAGTACTTC
14	NA	NA	TRBV10-3	TRBJ2-5	CAISERGGEETQYF	TGTGCCATCAGTGAGCGGGGCGGAGAAGAGACCCAGTACTTC
13	NA	many	TRBV27	TRBJ1-5	CASSLWGNQPQHF	TGTGCCAGCAGTTTATGGGGAAATCAGCCCCAGCATTTT
15	NA	few	TRBV27	TRBJ1-5	CASSFRGPGNQPQHF	TGTGCCAGCAGTTTCCGGGGACCGGGCAATCAGCCCCAGCATTTT
14	TRBD2	NA	TRBV3-1	TRBJ2-7	CASRRRAGGGEQYF	TGTGCCAGCAGACGACGAGCGGGAGGAGGCGAGCAGTACTTC
15	NA	NA	TRBV5-6	TRBJ1-1	CASREVAVTNTEAFF	TGTGCCAGCAGGGAAGTGGCAGTCACTAACACTGAAGCTTTCTTT
13	NA	few	TRBV27	TRBJ2-4	CASSRDGKNIQYF	TGTGCCAGCAGTCGGGACGGAAAAAACATTCAGTACTTC
15	NA	few	TRBV28	TRBJ2-7	CASSFDREETYEQYF	TGTGCCAGCAGTTTCGACAGGGAGGAGACCTACGAGCAGTACTTC
16	TRBD1	few	TRBV7-9	TRBJ2-7	CASSPFTGGWYNEQYF	TGTGCCAGCAGCCCCTTTACAGGGGGCTGGTACAATGAGCAGTACTTC
14	NA	few	TRBV7-9	TRBJ2-7	CASSSGSSVYEQYF	TGTGCCAGCAGCAGCGGCAGCTCAGTCTACGAGCAGTACTTC
14	NA	NA	TRBV5-1	TRBJ2-7	CASSLASPSYEQYF	TGCGCCAGCAGCTTAGCCTCGCCCTCCTACGAGCAGTACTTC
14	TRBD1	many	TRBV29-1	TRBJ1-4	CSVQTGGRREKLFF	TGCAGCGTGCAAACAGGGGGCCGGCGGGAAAAACTGTTTTTT
15	NA	few	TRBV6-5	TRBJ2-1	CASSYDWSSYNEQFF	TGTGCCAGCAGTTATGACTGGAGCTCCTACAATGAGCAGTTCTTC
15	NA	NA	TRBV2	TRBJ2-2	CASSLRDSATGELFF	TGTGCCAGCAGTCTCAGGGACTCCGCAACCGGGGAGCTGTTTTTT
14	NA	NA	TRBV3-1	TRBJ2-7	CASSRSGPTYEQYF	TGTGCCAGCAGCCGGAGCGGACCGACCTACGAGCAGTACTTC
13	TRBD1	NA	TRBV10-3	TRBJ2-7	CAITDGQGYEQYF	TGTGCCATCACCGACGGACAGGGCTACGAGCAGTACTTC
14	TRBD1	NA	TRBV12-3/TRBV12-4	TRBJ1-2	CASRHDRVWGGYTF	TGTGCCAGCAGGCACGACAGGGTGTGGGGCGGCTACACCTTC
12	NA	NA	TRBV20-1	TRBJ1-1	CSGHRLNTEAFF	TGCAGTGGACATAGACTGAACACTGAAGCTTTCTTT
16	NA	NA	TRBV18	TRBJ2-1	CASLESRRAGHNEQFF	TGTGCCAGCTTGGAGTCCAGACGAGCGGGTCACAATGAGCAGTTCTTC
16	NA	NA	TRBV28	TRBJ2-3	CASSYHRGGYADTQYF	TGTGCCAGCAGTTACCATAGAGGGGGTTATGCAGATACGCAGTATTTT
15	TRBD2	NA	TRBV28	TRBJ2-7	CASGLGTSGSYEQYF	TGTGCCAGCGGCCTCGGGACTAGCGGATCCTACGAGCAGTACTTC
16	NA	NA	TRBV12-3/TRBV12-4	TRBJ2-3	CASSLGSWASTDTQYF	TGTGCCAGCAGTTTGGGGTCGTGGGCTAGCACAGATACGCAGTATTTT
14	NA	NA	TRBV29-1	TRBJ1-2	CSVVFGAGNSGYTF	TGCAGCGTTGTTTTTGGGGCGGGGAACTCTGGCTACACCTTC
11	NA	NA	TRBV20-1	TRBJ2-1	CSAREEREQFF	TGCAGTGCTCGAGAGGAGAGGGAGCAGTTCTTC
13	NA	NA	TRBV12-3/TRBV12-4	TRBJ1-2	CASSADSFRGYTF	TGTGCCAGCAGTGCTGACAGTTTCCGCGGCTACACCTTC
16	TRBD1	few	TRBV10-3	TRBJ1-2	CAIGGGDGQGGYGYTF	TGTGCCATCGGGGGGGGAGATGGACAGGGTGGATATGGCTACACCTTC